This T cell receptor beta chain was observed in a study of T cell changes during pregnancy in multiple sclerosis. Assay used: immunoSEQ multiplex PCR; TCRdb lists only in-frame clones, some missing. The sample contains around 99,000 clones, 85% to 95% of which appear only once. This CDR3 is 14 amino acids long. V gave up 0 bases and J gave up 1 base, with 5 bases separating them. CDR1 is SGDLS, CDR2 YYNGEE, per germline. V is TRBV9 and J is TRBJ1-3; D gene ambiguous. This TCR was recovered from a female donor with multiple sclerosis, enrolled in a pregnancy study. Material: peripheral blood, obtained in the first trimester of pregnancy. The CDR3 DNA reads TGTGCCAGCAGCGTAGAGAGTTCTGGAAACACCATATATTTT. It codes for CASSVESSGNTIYF.